This T cell receptor (beta chain) was captured in a study of shared clonotypes between healthy human individuals. Method: immunoSEQ multiplex PCR; TCRdb's copy keeps in-frame clones and lacks some. The sample records fewer than 3 million clones, 85% to 95% being singletons. Germline trimming cut 5 bases from V and 6 bases from J; bases unmatched to any gene: 5. CDR3 size: 14 residues. CDR1 and CDR2 from the germline V gene are SGHRS and YFSETQ. Details on this clone: Antigen: not known.

Study-level results: Approximately 5.3% was the fraction of naive CD4 clonotypes found shared across a handful of donors. Sorted-subset sequencing, rarefaction showed, was incomplete despite large depth.

This chain links TRBV5-1 with TRBJ2-1; 10 bases are a match to TRBD2. The sample was naive CD4+ T cells from PBMCs. Subset in this sample: CD45RA+ positively selected. The sequence derives from a man aged 18 to 29 in good health. Some clones in this sample may be carry-over from other donors' samples. In DNA, the CDR3 is TGCGCCAGCAGACCCGGACTAGCGGTCAATGAGCAGTTCTTC. Its protein product is CASRPGLAVNEQFF.